This is a list of T cell receptor beta chains from one sample in a study of shared clonotypes between healthy human individuals. Using immunoSEQ multiplex PCR, the repertoire was profiled, and TCRdb retains in-frame clones only, with some absent. The data contain some 200,000 clones, just over 65% of them singletons. The sample was memory CD4+ T cells sorted from blood. The receptors were gathered from a young man in good health. The CDR3 runs from the conserved cysteine through the conserved F or W. The D gene is left open where the match is weak. A clone size is listed for some rows: how often the clone was seen (once, few, many), or a class if it is expanded.

D	J	length	size	V	DNA	CDR3
.	TRBJ1-2	14	.	TRBV28	TGTGCCAGCAGTTTTCGGGGGCGCATGTATGGCTACACCTTC	CASSFRGRMYGYTF
.	TRBJ1-1	14	few	TRBV5-4	TGTGCCAGCAGCCGATCCGGAGTCTCCAGGGGAGCTTTCTTT	CASSRSGVSRGAFF
.	TRBJ2-7	13	.	TRBV19	.	CASSPVGAGTLYF
TRBD1	TRBJ2-5	17	.	TRBV28	TGTGCCAGCAGTTTGGGACAGGGGTCCCCGGGCACAGAGACCCAGTACTTC	CASSLGQGSPGTETQYF
.	TRBJ1-1	15	.	TRBV9	TGTGCCAGCAGCCAGCCGGACAGAGAGAACACTGAAGCTTTCTTT	CASSQPDRENTEAFF
.	TRBJ1-1	14	.	TRBV7-2	TGTGCCAGCAGCTTAGCTTGGTCGAACACTGAAGCTTTCTTT	CASSLAWSNTEAFF
.	TRBJ1-1	15	.	TRBV5-4	TGTGCCAGCAGCTCCGAGAGAAACAGGGCGCCTGAAGCTTTCTTT	CASSSERNRAPEAFF
TRBD2	TRBJ2-7	16	.	TRBV2	TGTGCCAGCACGCCCAACCCTAGCGGGAGCGGAAACGAGCAGTACTTC	CASTPNPSGSGNEQYF
.	TRBJ2-3	17	few	TRBV11-2	TGTGCCAGCGGATCCCCTGGGCGGTCCAAGGGGGGAGGTACGCAGTATTTT	CASGSPGRSKGGGTQYF
.	TRBJ1-2	13	.	TRBV27	TGTGCCAGCAGTTTGGGTTTTGGCTATGGCTACACCTTC	CASSLGFGYGYTF
.	TRBJ2-7	13	.	TRBV7-6	TGTGCCAGCAGCTTAGGGGACGGGTACGAGCAGTACTTC	CASSLGDGYEQYF
.	TRBJ1-2	13	.	TRBV9	TGTGCCAGCAGCAAACACCTCCTGACTGGCTACACCTTC	CASSKHLLTGYTF
.	TRBJ1-2	14	many	TRBV2	TGTGCCAGCAGTGAAGACCGGGGGCACTATGGCTACACCTTC	CASSEDRGHYGYTF
TRBD2	TRBJ2-1	14	.	TRBV5-8	TGTGCCAGCACCCGGGGGGACTCCTACAATGAGCAGTTCTTC	CASTRGDSYNEQFF
.	TRBJ1-5	15	.	TRBV7-8	TGTGCCAGCAGCTTACAGCGGAGTTATCGACAGCCCCAGCATTTT	CASSLQRSYRQPQHF
.	TRBJ2-2	15	.	TRBV7-8	TGTGCCAGCAGCTTCACGGGAGTACGGTCCGGGGAGCTGTTTTTT	CASSFTGVRSGELFF
.	TRBJ1-4	16	few	TRBV25-1	TGTGCCAGCAGTGAATCACCAGCAGCAACTAATGAAAAACTGTTTTTT	CASSESPAATNEKLFF
.	TRBJ1-1	12	.	TRBV28	TGTGCCAGCAGTTTTATGGGAACTGAAGCTTTCTTT	CASSFMGTEAFF
.	TRBJ1-4	18	few	TRBV7-8	TGTGCCAGCAGCTTAGGGTCGTTTAAAGGGCGATCTAATGAAAAACTGTTTTTT	CASSLGSFKGRSNEKLFF